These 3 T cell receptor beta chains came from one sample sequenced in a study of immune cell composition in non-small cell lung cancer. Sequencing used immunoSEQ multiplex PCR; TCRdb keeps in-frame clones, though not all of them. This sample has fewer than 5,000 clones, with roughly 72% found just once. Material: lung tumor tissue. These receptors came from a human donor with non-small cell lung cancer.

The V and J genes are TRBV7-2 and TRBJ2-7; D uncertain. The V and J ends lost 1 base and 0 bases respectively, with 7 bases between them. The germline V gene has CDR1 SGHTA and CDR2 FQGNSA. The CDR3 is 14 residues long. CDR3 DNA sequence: TGTGCCAGCAGCTTAGTCCCCGGCTCCTACGAGCAGTACTTC. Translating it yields CASSLVPGSYEQYF.

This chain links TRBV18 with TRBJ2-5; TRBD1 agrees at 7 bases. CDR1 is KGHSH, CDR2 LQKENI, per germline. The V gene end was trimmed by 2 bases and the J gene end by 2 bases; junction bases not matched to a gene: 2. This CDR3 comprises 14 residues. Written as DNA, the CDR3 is TGTGCCAGCTCACCAACGACAGGGCAAGAGACCCAGTACTTC. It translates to CASSPTTGQETQYF. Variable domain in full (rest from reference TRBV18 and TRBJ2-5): NAGVMQNPRHLVRRRGQEARLRCSPMKGHSHVYWYRQLPEEGLKFMVYLQKENIIDESGMPKERFSAEFPKEGPSILRIQQVVRGDSAAYFCASSPTTGQETQYFGPGTRLLVL.

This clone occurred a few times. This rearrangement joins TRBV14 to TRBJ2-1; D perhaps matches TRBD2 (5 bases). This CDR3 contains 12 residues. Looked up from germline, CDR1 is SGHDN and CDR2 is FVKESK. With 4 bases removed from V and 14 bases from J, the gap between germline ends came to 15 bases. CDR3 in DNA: TGTGCCAGCAGCCCTACTAGGGCTGTTGAGTTCTTC. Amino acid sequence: CASSPTRAVEFF.